These 14 T cell receptor beta chains were sequenced from one sample in a study of blood T cell repertoires in COVID-19. Clones were read by immunoSEQ multiplex PCR, and TCRdb kept only the in-frame ones, dropping some. There are around 46,000 clones in the sample; 60% to 80% occur only once, and about 18% lies in the top ten. The sequenced sample was peripheral blood. Every receptor here comes from a human donor with active or convalescent COVID-19. The donor label of this sample is uncertain.

V usage is TRBV11-3 and J usage is TRBJ2-2, with 11 bases lining up with TRBD2. This CDR3 has 18 amino acids. CDR1 is SGHNT and CDR2 is YENEEA in the germline V gene. Germline trimming cut 7 bases from V and 4 bases from J; bases unmatched to any gene: 14. CDR3 region: CASTQGISGRAGTGELFF. CDR3 DNA sequence: TGTGCCAGCACCCAAGGGATTAGCGGGAGGGCCGGCACCGGGGAGCTGTTTTTT. The full variable domain, in which reference TRBV11-3 and TRBJ2-2 provide the parts outside the CDR3, is EAGVVQSPRYKIIEKKQPVAFWCNPISGHNTLYWYLQNLGQGPELLIRYENEEAVDDSQLPKDRFSAERLKGVDSTLKIQPAELGDSAVYLCASTQGISGRAGTGELFFGEGSRLTVL.

This chain uses TRBV5-1 with TRBJ1-2; 8 bases agree with TRBD1. Germline V gives CDR1 SGHRS, CDR2 YFSETQ. This CDR3 has 14 amino acids. With V trimmed by 4 bases and J by 5 bases, 7 bases remained unmatched. CDR3: CASSQDRELYGYTF. CDR3 nucleotides: TGCGCCAGCAGCCAGGACAGGGAACTTTATGGCTACACCTTC.

This rearrangement joins TRBV7-7 to TRBJ2-3, with D perhaps matching TRBD2 (6 bases). Per germline, CDR1 SSHAT and CDR2 FNYEAQ (reference sequence). The V gene lost 4 bases and the J gene lost 8 bases, with 16 bases spanning the gap. The CDR3 extends over 14 amino acids. DNA for the CDR3: TGTGCCAGCAGCTCCGATCTAGCGTCCTCTACGCAGTATTTT. Amino acid sequence: CASSSDLASSTQYF.

The chain links TRBV2 to TRBJ1-5; 7 nucleotides align to TRBD1. V shed 6 bases and J 0 bases; nucleotides not matched to a gene: 5. From germline, CDR1 is SNHLY and CDR2 FYNNEI. CDR3 length: 15 residues. This chain's CDR3 is CASSDRAISNQPQHF. The CDR3 region has the DNA TGTGCCAGCAGCGACAGGGCAATTAGCAATCAGCCCCAGCATTTT. The entire variable domain, with the rest obtained from reference TRBV2 and TRBJ1-5, is as follows: EPEVTQTPSHQVTQMGQEVILRCVPISNHLYFYWYRQILGQKVEFLVSFYNNEISEKSEIFDDQFSVERPDGSNFTLKIRSTKLEDSAMYFCASSDRAISNQPQHFGDGTRLSIL.

The chain carries TRBV6-5 and TRBJ1-1; 9 positions match TRBD1. CDR1 and CDR2 (germline): MNHEY, SVGAGI. V gave up 10 bases and J gave up 4 bases; unmatched junction bases: 13. This CDR3 region has 15 residues. CDR3 region: CATPPGTGQVTEAFF. The CDR3 DNA reads as TGTGCCACCCCTCCCGGGACAGGGCAAGTCACTGAAGCTTTCTTT.

V gene TRBV28 combines with J gene TRBJ2-7; D is perhaps TRBD2 (6 bases). Germline CDR1 MDHEN, CDR2 SYDVKM. The V gene lost 2 bases and the J gene lost 1 base, with 15 bases spanning the gap. The CDR3 is 16 amino acids. The CDR3 DNA sequence: TGTGCCAGCAGTTTAAAGGCGACCGGGACTTCCTACGAGCAGTACTTC. Translated, it gives CASSLKATGTSYEQYF.

The chain has TRBV9 and TRBJ1-2; perhaps TRBD1 as D (6 bases). The V end was cut by 3 bases, the J end by 8 bases, with 11 bases between. The CDR3 sequence is 12 residues long. Germline V CDR1 and CDR2: SGDLS, YYNGEE. As DNA, the CDR3 is TGTGCCAGCAGCGCAGGGGCTGGAGGCTACACCTTC. Protein: CASSAGAGGYTF. The full variable domain, in which reference TRBV9 and TRBJ1-2 provide the parts outside the CDR3, is DSGVTQTPKHLITATGQRVTLRCSPRSGDLSVYWYQQSLDQGLQFLIQYYNGEERAKGNILERFSAQQFPDLHSELNLSSLELGDSALYFCASSAGAGGYTFGSGTRLTVV.

This chain links TRBV5-1 with TRBJ1-2; 11 bases are a match to TRBD1. The CDR3 has 14 amino acids. CDR1 SGHRS and CDR2 YFSETQ come from the germline V gene. The junction had 5 bases not matched to a gene; V was cut back by 4 bases and J by 6 bases. CDR3 bases: TGCGCCAGCAGCATTGGGGGACAGGGGGATGGCTACACCTTC. Translating gives CASSIGGQGDGYTF.

This clone was observed a single time. The V call is TRBV4-2, the J call TRBJ1-5; a weak D match, TRBD1 (6 bases). The CDR3 spans 14 residues. Germline V lookup: CDR1 LGHNA, CDR2 YNFKEQ. Deletions cut 0 bases from V and 9 bases from J, with 12 bases between. Here the CDR3 DNA reads TGTGCCAGCAGCCAAGAGACAGGCTTGATGCCCCAGCATTTT. This translates into CASSQETGLMPQHF.

The V and J genes are TRBV23-1 and TRBJ2-7; maybe TRBD2 (6 bases). TRBV23-1 has ORF status, its function being uncertain. This CDR3 has 14 amino acids. The V end was cut by 0 bases, the J end by 1 base, with 7 bases between. CDR3: CASSQSGTSYEQYF. In nucleotides, the CDR3 is TGCGCCAGCAGTCAATCGGGGACTTCCTACGAGCAGTACTTC.

The V call is TRBV5-1, the J call TRBJ1-3; 8 bases map to TRBD1. CDR1 and CDR2 from the germline V gene are SGHRS and YFSETQ. The CDR3 consists of 15 residues. The trim removed 4 bases at V and 4 bases at J, leaving 7 bases unmatched. For the CDR3, the DNA is TGCGCCAGCAGCCGTCAGGGGGCATCGGGAAACACCATATATTTT. It yields the protein CASSRQGASGNTIYF.

The gene calls are TRBV7-8 and TRBJ2-7; D gene unclear. CDR3 length: 16 amino acids. V was cut by 3 bases and J by 4 bases, with 19 bases left in between. Germline-derived CDR1 and CDR2 are SGHVS and FQNEAQ. The CDR3 loop reads CASSFDPPRGPYEQYF. The CDR3 DNA is TGTGCCAGCAGCTTCGACCCGCCCCGAGGTCCATACGAGCAGTACTTC. Full variable domain (outside the CDR3, taken from reference TRBV7-8 and TRBJ2-7): GAGVSQSPRYKVAKRGQDVALRCDPISGHVSLFWYQQALGQGPEFLTYFQNEAQLDKSGLPSDRFFAERPEGSVSTLKIQRTQQEDSAVYLCASSFDPPRGPYEQYFGPGTRLTVT.

V and J are TRBV5-1 and TRBJ1-1; 7 bases fit TRBD1. V lost 5 bases to trimming and J lost 3 bases; unmatched junction nucleotides: 1. From germline, CDR1 is SGHRS and CDR2 YFSETQ. The length of the CDR3 is 12 residues. The CDR3 region has the DNA TGCGCCAGCAGAACAGGGGACACTGAAGCTTTCTTT. Residues: CASRTGDTEAFF.

The rearrangement links TRBV19 to TRBJ2-1; 12 positions match TRBD2. Germline V gives CDR1 LNHDA, CDR2 SQIVND (reference sequence). This CDR3 comprises 15 residues. The V segment lost 7 bases and the J segment 9 bases; nucleotides outside the gene matches: 10. The CDR3 is CASTPGLAGGGEQFF. In DNA, the CDR3 is TGTGCCAGTACCCCTGGGCTAGCGGGAGGGGGTGAGCAGTTCTTC.